What follows describes a single TCR beta chain. The sample comes from a study of shared clonotypes between healthy human individuals. Profiled with immunoSEQ multiplex PCR; TCRdb holds only in-frame clones, not every one. Seen here are 550,000 to 650,000 clones, approximately 96% observed once, and the top ten hold 0.11%. CD45RO-negative, CCR7-positively selected cells formed the naive CD8 fraction, excluding terminally differentiated effector memory CD45RA+ cells. Sample: naive CD8+ T cells sorted from blood. The TCR comes from a woman younger than 45 in good health.

The CDR3 here is CASSILSGTGEQYF. The CDR3 nucleotides are TGTGCCAGCAGTATACTTAGCGGGACCGGCGAGCAGTACTTC. The rearrangement joins TRBV28 to TRBJ2-7; TRBD2 matches 8 bases. The V gene's germline CDR1 is MDHEN and CDR2 SYDVKM. The V and J ends lost 5 bases and 6 bases, in that order; junction bases with no gene match: 9. The CDR3 extends over 14 amino acids.